This record looks at one T cell receptor (beta chain) sequence and its context. The source of the sample is a study of blood T cell repertoires in COVID-19. Looking at the study overall: From the United States, Italy and Spain came samples of acute and convalescent COVID-19. T cells, B-cell-depleted T cells, or PBMCs provided the cDNA or gDNA that served as material.

The V gene's germline CDR1 is DFQATT and CDR2 SNEGSKA (reference sequence). The CDR3 is made up of 14 amino acids. Trimming cost V 3 bases and J 2 bases; bases outside gene matches: 5. Those enrolled, adults aged about 18 to 89 years, came from 24 US areas. Grouping used clinical history reported by participants in a survey and questionnaire. Sequencing was performed with immunoSEQ multiplex PCR; in TCRdb, only in-frame clones are kept and a portion is missing. The sample contains 80,000 to 130,000 clones, 86% of which appear only once. This sequence joins TRBV20-1 and TRBJ2-3; 7 bases agree with TRBD2. The sequencing input was PBMCs or T cells enriched from blood (not recorded which). The receptor's source is a woman in her 50s who had recovered from COVID-19. CDR3 sequence reads: CSASSRGDTDTQYF. Here the CDR3 DNA reads TGCAGTGCTAGTTCCCGGGGGGACACAGATACGCAGTATTTT.